The sequence of this T cell receptor beta chain was determined in a study of blood T cell repertoires in COVID-19. The wider study: Sources were T cells, B-cell-depleted T cells, or PBMCs; the material itself was cDNA or gDNA.

The data were produced by immunoSEQ multiplex PCR, yet TCRdb's version contains in-frame clones alone and is incomplete. The sample holds fewer than 400,000 clones, roughly 90% seen once. Trimming stripped 5 bases from V and 0 bases from J, with 10 bases between. Germline V gene data show CDR1 as SNHLY and CDR2 as FYNNEI. The CDR3 runs 14 residues. The gene calls are TRBV2 and TRBJ1-1, with TRBD1 as a possible D gene (5 bases). The material sequenced was peripheral blood. The TCR was taken from a woman between 25 and 40 years old with COVID-19, enrolled during active disease. CDR3 loop: CASSYRQMNTEAFF. The CDR3 bases are TGTGCCAGCAGTTACCGACAGATGAACACTGAAGCTTTCTTT.